This TCR beta chain was captured by sequencing in a study of T cells of healthy individuals. TCRdb re-called the 5' RACE reads with MiXCR, one entry per CDR3 protein. The sample includes about 100,000 distinct CDR3 sequences, under 20% seen only once; the top ten take 6.2%. This clonotype was counted once. This CDR3 has 11 residues. CDR1 is MDHEN and CDR2 is SYDVKM in the germline V gene. The V end was cut by 11 bases, the J end by 1 base, with 9 bases between. This receptor was taken from a human donor in good health. The chain has TRBV28 and TRBJ2-7; D possibly uses TRBD1 or TRBD2 (5 bases each). The chain's CDR3 is CAWGPSYEQYF. For the CDR3, the DNA is TGTGCCTGGGGACCGTCCTACGAGCAGTACTTC.